The next 12 T cell receptor beta chains were all read from a single sample in a study of neurological immune-mediated disorders. Each CDR3 protein gets one entry after TCRdb re-called the 5' RACE reads with MiXCR. The table shows 50,000 to 80,000 distinct CDR3 sequences, with 4.5% to 5.5% occurring only once. The sequenced sample was PBMCs. The origin of the receptors is a man younger than 40 with multiple sclerosis.

This clonotype occurred many times. This chain connects TRBV9 to TRBJ2-1; D is uncertain. V dropped 4 bases and J dropped 9 bases, with 14 bases sitting between them. The germline CDR1 and CDR2 sequences are SGDLS and YYNGEE. This CDR3 has 13 amino acids. The chain's CDR3 is CASSLRRLSEQFF. CDR3 bases: TGTGCCAGCAGCCTTCGTAGACTCTCTGAGCAGTTCTTC.

This clonotype was picked up many times. Compared with germline, one end of the junction differs, possibly owing to a read error. The V call is TRBV12-3 or TRBV12-4, the J call TRBJ1-1, with D possibly TRBD1 on 6 matching bases. CDR3 length equals 12 residues. The CDR3 coding sequence is TGTGCCAGCAGACTGGAGGGGGGGCCGACCCTCTTT. This translates into CASRLEGGPTLF.

This clonotype has only a few counts. The chain is built from TRBV5-4 and TRBJ1-1; TRBD1 is a possible D gene (5 bases). Trimming removed 4 bases at V and 7 bases at J, with 20 bases between. Germline V lookup: CDR1 SGHNT, CDR2 YYREEE (reference sequence). This CDR3 contains 15 residues. CDR3 sequence reads: CASSPTASVLGEAFF. As DNA, the CDR3 is TGTGCCAGCAGCCCGACAGCCTCCGTTTTGGGTGAAGCTTTCTTT.

This clonotype has a count of ten or more. The chain combines TRBV2 with TRBJ1-5, with a weak D call TRBD1 (5 bases). The CDR3 runs to 15 residues. Germline lookup yields CDR1 SNHLY and CDR2 FYNNEI. The V and J ends lost 4 bases and 7 bases respectively, with 17 bases between them. Here the CDR3 DNA reads TGTGCCAGCAGTGGCCCCAGGGTTATGGTCCAGCCCCAGCATTTT. This encodes CASSGPRVMVQPQHF.

The chain combines TRBV7-9 with TRBJ1-4; a weak D match, TRBD1 (6 bases). The CDR3 loop spans 15 amino acids. Looked up from germline, CDR1 is SEHNR and CDR2 is FQNEAQ (reference sequence). V was pared by 5 bases and J by 7 bases, with 17 bases between. In nucleotides, the CDR3 is TGTGCCAGCAGCCCTACCGGACAGATCACTGAAAAACTGTTTTTT. Residues: CASSPTGQITEKLFF.

This clonotype was counted at least ten times. V usage is TRBV7-3 and J usage is TRBJ1-1; D is unclear. CDR3 length: 12 residues. Germline V gives CDR1 SGHTA, CDR2 FQGTGA. The V end was cut by 5 bases, the J end by 2 bases, with 6 bases between. CDR3 residues: CASSHPNTEAFF. CDR3 sequence (DNA): TGTGCCAGCAGCCATCCTAACACTGAAGCTTTCTTT.

This clonotype came up many times. This chain joins TRBV3-1 and TRBJ2-3; TRBD1 might be the D (6 bases). The germline V and J ends were trimmed by 8 bases and 3 bases, with 21 bases remaining between them. CDR3 length: 16 residues. Germline V gene sequence: CDR1 LGHDT, CDR2 YNNKEL (reference sequence). The CDR3 nucleotides are TGTGCCAGCTCTTCGAGGGGGAGACAGAGGACAGATACGCAGTATTTT. As protein: CASSSRGRQRTDTQYF.

In its sample, this clonotype was seen many times. The V and J genes are TRBV20-1 and TRBJ2-1; the match to TRBD2 covers 9 bases. With V trimmed by 0 bases and J by 8 bases, 17 bases remained unmatched. This CDR3 has 18 residues. Germline V gene sequence: CDR1 DFQATT, CDR2 SNEGSKA (reference sequence). In DNA, the CDR3 is TGCAGTGCTAGAGATGGGGCGGGGGGGCTCCAGAGGAGGGATGAGCAGTTCTTC. Residues: CSARDGAGGLQRRDEQFF.

V is TRBV20-1 and J is TRBJ2-1; D gene uncertain. The V end lost 5 bases, the J end lost 2 bases, and 16 bases lay between the germline ends. The germline V gene encodes CDR1 DFQATT and CDR2 SNEGSKA (reference sequence). The CDR3 contains 15 residues. CDR3 nucleotides: TGCAGTGCTCCTTACCGGGCCCACGCCTACAATGAGCAGTTCTTC. Encoded protein: CSAPYRAHAYNEQFF.

This clonotype was detected many times. The chain couples TRBV24-1 to TRBJ2-3, with D possibly TRBD2 on 7 matching bases. The CDR3 consists of 15 residues. The germline gives CDR1 KGHDR, CDR2 SFDVKD. Trimming took 0 bases from V and 6 from J, leaving 12 bases between them. In DNA, the CDR3 is TGTGCCACCAGTGATTTGCTGGCGGGGGCTGATACGCAGTATTTT. This translates into CATSDLLAGADTQYF.

This clonotype was counted many times. The V call is TRBV5-1, the J call TRBJ2-5, with TRBD1 identical over 7 bases. Losses at the gene ends were 0 bases for V and 6 bases for J; bases not matched to a gene: 5. Germline lookup yields CDR1 SGHRS and CDR2 YFSETQ. This CDR3 comprises 14 residues. CDR3 in amino acids: CASSLDRGEQTQYF. CDR3 nucleotide sequence: TGCGCCAGCAGCTTGGACAGGGGTGAACAGACCCAGTACTTC. Variable domain in full (rest from reference TRBV5-1 and TRBJ2-5): KAGVTQTPRYLIKTRGQQVTLSCSPISGHRSVSWYQQTPGQGLQFLFEYFSETQRNKGNFPGRFSGRQFSNSRSEMNVSTLELGDSALYLCASSLDRGEQTQYFGPGTRLLVL.

This clonotype was seen repeatedly, ten times or more. The chain carries TRBV7-9 and TRBJ1-2, with D maybe TRBD1 (5 bases). CDR3 length: 16 residues. Trimming pared 5 bases from V and 4 bases from J, leaving 20 bases between. Germline CDR1 is SEHNR and CDR2 is FQNEAQ (reference sequence). CDR3 sequence: CASSPHLGPGTYGYTF. In DNA, the CDR3 is TGTGCCAGCAGCCCCCATCTAGGCCCGGGGACCTATGGCTACACCTTC.